The entry below describes one T cell receptor (beta chain). The repertoire was sequenced with immunoSEQ multiplex PCR; TCRdb's copy has only in-frame clones and lacks some. The table records about 100,000 clones, around 91% of them present only once. The data stem from a study of T cell responses to AZD1222 COVID-19 vaccine. This TCR derives from an adult in good health. The sequencing here drew on peripheral blood, taken on day 0 of AZD1222 vaccination.

CDR3 DNA sequence: TGTGCCAGTAGTATAGCATACGACAGGGTGCGGCAGCCCCAGCATTTT. This translates into CASSIAYDRVRQPQHF. V is TRBV19 and J is TRBJ1-5; 7 bases map to TRBD1. CDR1 is LNHDA and CDR2 is SQIVND in the germline V gene (reference sequence). The CDR3 spans 16 residues. Germline trimming cut 1 base from V and 7 bases from J; bases unmatched to any gene: 10.